This entry lists 25 T cell receptor beta chains sequenced from one sample in a study of CD4 T cells in relation to SARS-CoV-2 and coronaviruses (TCRdb year 2021). No antigen has been identified for these receptors. Library prep was done by the immunoSEQ multiplex PCR assay. TCRdb took this table from immuneACCESS and kept in-frame rearrangements with V and J called. Such tables lack part of the clones; where checked against another copy, unresolved V genes explain under half of the gap, and the rest is unexplained. The sample records about 47,000 clones, around 79% of which are singletons. The ten largest clones take up 1.4% of the sample. Specimen: naive CD4+ T cells from PBMCs, cultured in vitro. The cell subset or site label, as the study defines it: naive CD4+ T cells isolated by negative enrichment. These receptors all stem from an adult with COVID-19.

The chain combines TRBV2 with TRBJ2-5; 9 bases fit TRBD1. V lost 7 bases to trimming and J lost 4 bases; unmatched junction nucleotides: 4. CDR1 is SNHLY, CDR2 FYNNEI, per germline. CDR3 length equals 13 residues. CDR3 in amino acids: CASKVQGAETQYF. The DNA for the CDR3 is TGTGCCAGCAAAGTACAGGGGGCAGAGACCCAGTACTTC. The full variable domain, with the rest looked up from reference TRBV2 and TRBJ2-5, is EPEVTQTPSHQVTQMGQEVILRCVPISNHLYFYWYRQILGQKVEFLVSFYNNEISEKSEIFDDQFSVERPDGSNFTLKIRSTKLEDSAMYFCASKVQGAETQYFGPGTRLLVL.

V usage is TRBV19 and J usage is TRBJ2-3, with unresolved D. This CDR3 region has 14 residues. CDR1 LNHDA and CDR2 SQIVND come from the germline V gene (reference sequence). The ends were cut back, 3 bases at V and 3 bases at J, with 10 bases in the middle. CDR3 nucleotide sequence: TGTGCCAGTAGTATTGGGGATACAACAGATACGCAGTATTTT. Its translation: CASSIGDTTDTQYF.

The CDR3 sequence: CASSLMASGTDTQYF. Here the CDR3 DNA reads TGTGCCAGCAGTTTAATGGCTAGCGGCACAGATACGCAGTATTTT. The chain uses TRBV28 and TRBJ2-3; possibly TRBD2 for D (6 bases). V was trimmed by 2 bases and J by 1 base, leaving 10 bases between them. CDR1 MDHEN and CDR2 SYDVKM come from the germline V gene. This CDR3 region has 15 residues.

The CDR3 protein is CASSPGSQAQAFF. The CDR3 DNA sequence: TGTGCCAGCAGCCCAGGCTCCCAGGCACAAGCTTTCTTT. This chain connects TRBV5-6 to TRBJ1-1; D unresolved. This CDR3 has 13 residues. Germline V CDR1 and CDR2: SGHDT, YYEEEE. Deletions cut 4 bases from V and 9 bases from J, with 16 bases between.

Only one count was recorded for this clone. The J gene is TRBJ2-1, the V gene TRBV2; no definite D call. V lost 6 bases to trimming and J lost 10 bases, with 19 bases between them. CDR1 is SNHLY, CDR2 FYNNEI, per germline. CDR3 size: 14 residues. The CDR3 loop is CASSDEWNNGEQFF. For the CDR3, the DNA is TGTGCCAGCAGCGACGAGTGGAACAACGGGGAGCAGTTCTTC.

The chain is built from TRBV2 and TRBJ1-2, with D unclear. The CDR3 extends over 12 amino acids. Germline CDR1 reads SNHLY; CDR2 reads FYNNEI. The V gene lost 3 bases and the J gene lost 6 bases, with 8 bases spanning the gap. DNA of the CDR3: TGTGCCAGCAGTGATGGACGGGATGGCTACACCTTC. This gives the protein CASSDGRDGYTF.

This chain connects TRBV18 to TRBJ1-5; D gene ambiguous. Germline V gene sequence: CDR1 KGHSH, CDR2 LQKENI. The germline V and J ends were trimmed by 6 bases and 2 bases, with 8 bases remaining between them. The CDR3 loop spans 13 amino acids. The CDR3 sequence: CASSFGGNQPQHF. The CDR3, as DNA: TGTGCCAGCTCTTTCGGGGGCAATCAGCCCCAGCATTTT.

This clone came up once. The gene calls are TRBV2 and TRBJ1-4; 7 positions agree with TRBD1. Germline CDR1 reads SNHLY; CDR2 reads FYNNEI. CDR3 length: 15 amino acids. Losses at the gene ends were 5 bases for V and 4 bases for J; bases not matched to a gene: 7. The CDR3, as DNA: TGTGCCAGCAGTCAGACAGGGCAGGGTAATGAAAAACTGTTTTTT. Its protein is CASSQTGQGNEKLFF.

The V call is TRBV5-1, the J call TRBJ2-5; TRBD2 is a possible D gene (6 bases). The CDR3 loop spans 15 amino acids. V was pared by 4 bases and J by 0 bases, with 13 bases between. Germline V gives CDR1 SGHRS, CDR2 YFSETQ. CDR3 bases: TGCGCCAGCAGCCCTGCCGGGAGAAACCAAGAGACCCAGTACTTC. Its translation: CASSPAGRNQETQYF.

V usage is TRBV7-9 and J usage is TRBJ2-3, with D perhaps matching TRBD2 (6 bases). Germline CDR1 reads SEHNR; CDR2 reads FQNEAQ (reference sequence). The length of the CDR3 is 15 residues. The V end lost 3 bases, the J end lost 2 bases, and 12 bases lay between the germline ends. This chain's CDR3 is CASSFRRTITDTQYF. CDR3 nucleotide sequence: TGTGCCAGCAGCTTTCGTCGGACTATCACAGATACGCAGTATTTT.

This clone was recorded a few times. The chain has TRBV7-9 and TRBJ1-1, with D tentatively TRBD1 (5 bases). V was cut by 1 base and J by 7 bases, with 13 bases left in between. Germline CDR1 SEHNR, CDR2 FQNEAQ (reference sequence). This CDR3 is built from 14 residues. Here the CDR3 DNA reads TGTGCCAGCAGCTTAGTTTTGGGGGGGAGTGAAGCTTTCTTT. This sequence encodes CASSLVLGGSEAFF.

A single count supports this clone. This chain links TRBV7-8 with TRBJ2-3, with D maybe TRBD1 (5 bases). CDR3 length: 17 amino acids. The V gene's germline CDR1 is SGHVS and CDR2 FQNEAQ. Trimming cost V 3 bases and J 2 bases, with 18 bases left between them. CDR3 DNA: TGTGCCAGCAGCTTCACTAAGGTGGGGCGGACCACAGATACGCAGTATTTT. Translated: CASSFTKVGRTTDTQYF.

The table lists this clone with a count of one. The chain is built from TRBV28 and TRBJ2-5; D gene uncertain. This CDR3 is built from 12 residues. Trimming cost V 6 bases and J 0 bases, with 5 bases left between them. CDR1 and CDR2 (germline): MDHEN, SYDVKM. The CDR3 coding sequence is TGTGCCAGCAGGGGGAACCAAGAGACCCAGTACTTC. This translates into CASRGNQETQYF.

For the CDR3, the DNA is TGTGCCAGCAGTGAAACTAGCGGGAGATCCTGGAATGAGCAGTTCTTC. Protein product: CASSETSGRSWNEQFF. The rearrangement links TRBV25-1 to TRBJ2-1, with TRBD2 matching 11 bases. V trimming: 2 bases; J trimming: 7 bases; junction bases outside the gene matches: 7. The germline V gene encodes CDR1 MGHDK and CDR2 SYGVNS. The CDR3 sequence is 16 residues long. The full variable domain, in which reference TRBV25-1 and TRBJ2-1 provide the parts outside the CDR3, is EADIYQTPRYLVIGTGKKITLECSQTMGHDKMYWYQQDPGMELHLIHYSYGVNSTEKGDLSSESTVSRIRTEHFPLTLESARPSHTSQYLCASSETSGRSWNEQFFGPGTRLTVL.

The chain carries TRBV6-5 and TRBJ1-1; TRBD1 matches 9 bases. CDR1 MNHEY and CDR2 SVGAGI come from the germline V gene. The CDR3 length is 14 residues. The ends lost 6 bases at V and 11 bases at J; junction bases unmatched: 13. The DNA of the CDR3 is TGTGCCAGCAGCTTAGACGGGACAGGGTTGGTGGCTTTCTTT. Translated: CASSLDGTGLVAFF.

CDR3 nucleotide sequence: TGTGCCACTAGGGGCGGGAGTGGCGATGAGCAGTTCTTC. Its protein product is CATRGGSGDEQFF. V is TRBV27 and J is TRBJ2-1; 7 bases are shared with TRBD2. CDR1 and CDR2 from the germline V gene are MNHEY and SMNVEV (reference sequence). The CDR3 loop spans 13 amino acids. V was clipped by 10 bases and J by 8 bases; unmatched bases: 11.

The gene calls are TRBV5-1 and TRBJ2-3; D uncertain. Looked up from germline, CDR1 is SGHRS and CDR2 is YFSETQ. The CDR3 is made up of 12 amino acids. V dropped 0 bases and J dropped 6 bases, with 5 bases sitting between them. In DNA form, the CDR3 reads TGCGCCAGCAGCTTGGAACGGGATACGCAGTATTTT. Its protein is CASSLERDTQYF.

J is TRBJ2-7 and V is TRBV9; 10 bases map to TRBD2. Per the germline V gene, CDR1 is SGDLS and CDR2 is YYNGEE. CDR3 size: 17 residues. J gave up 2 bases and V 0 bases, and 8 bases lay outside the gene matches. Here the CDR3 reads CASSVDLAGVPPYEQYF. CDR3 nucleotide sequence: TGTGCCAGCAGCGTAGACCTAGCGGGGGTTCCTCCCTACGAGCAGTACTTC.

V usage is TRBV11-2 and J usage is TRBJ2-6; unclear D gene. CDR1 is SGHAT and CDR2 is FQNNGV in the germline V gene. Trimming left V 6 bases short and J 0 bases short, with 15 bases between. CDR3 length: 17 residues. CDR3 loop: CASSTPGPPSGANVLTF. For the CDR3, the DNA is TGTGCCAGCAGTACCCCCGGTCCTCCCTCTGGGGCCAACGTCCTGACTTTC.

V gene TRBV5-6 combines with J gene TRBJ1-5; the D gene is possibly TRBD1 (5 bases). Trimming shortened V by 4 bases and J by 3 bases, and 14 bases separated the two germline ends. The CDR3 spans 15 residues. Germline CDR1 and CDR2: SGHDT and YYEEEE. DNA for the CDR3: TGTGCCAGCAGCCGACGAGGGGCCCCCAATCAGCCCCAGCATTTT. Protein product: CASSRRGAPNQPQHF.

V usage is TRBV9 and J usage is TRBJ2-1; TRBD1 is a possible D gene (6 bases). This CDR3 has 15 amino acids. Germline V gene lookup returns CDR1 SGDLS and CDR2 YYNGEE. V lost 0 bases and J lost 1, with 8 bases in between. The CDR3 is CASSVDRVSYNEQFF. For the CDR3, the DNA is TGTGCCAGCAGCGTAGACAGGGTATCCTACAATGAGCAGTTCTTC.

This clone was detected once. In nucleotides, the CDR3 is TGTGCCAGCAGTTTACGACAGCTGAACACTGAAGCTTTCTTT. Amino acid sequence: CASSLRQLNTEAFF. The gene calls are TRBV28 and TRBJ1-1, with D possibly matching TRBD1 (5 bases). The length of the CDR3 is 14 residues. V was cut by 2 bases and J by 0 bases, with 7 bases left in between. CDR1 MDHEN and CDR2 SYDVKM come from the germline V gene.

This chain connects TRBV10-3 to TRBJ2-3, with TRBD1 matching over 9 bases. There are 14 residues in the CDR3. The V gene's germline CDR1 is ENHRY and CDR2 SYGVKD. V lost 8 bases, J lost 3 bases, and 6 bases stayed unmatched. The CDR3 reads CAIGDRDITDTQYF. In nucleotides, the CDR3 is TGTGCCATCGGGGACAGGGACATTACAGATACGCAGTATTTT.

This clone was detected once. The rearrangement uses TRBV25-1 and TRBJ1-1; D gene ambiguous. V gave up 4 bases and J gave up 1 base, with 16 bases separating them. CDR1 MGHDK and CDR2 SYGVNS come from the germline V gene. There are 16 residues in the CDR3. The chain's CDR3 is CASSGRFGRGNTEAFF. CDR3 nucleotides: TGTGCCAGCAGTGGGCGGTTCGGCAGAGGGAACACTGAAGCTTTCTTT.

V gene TRBV6-5 combines with J gene TRBJ2-7, with 7 positions matching TRBD2. Germline values: CDR1 MNHEY, CDR2 SVGAGI. There are 15 residues in the CDR3. V lost 0 bases, J lost 0 bases, and 2 bases stayed unmatched. For the CDR3, the DNA is TGTGCCAGCAGTTACTCGCCTAGCGGCTCCTACGAGCAGTACTTC. Translated, it gives CASSYSPSGSYEQYF.